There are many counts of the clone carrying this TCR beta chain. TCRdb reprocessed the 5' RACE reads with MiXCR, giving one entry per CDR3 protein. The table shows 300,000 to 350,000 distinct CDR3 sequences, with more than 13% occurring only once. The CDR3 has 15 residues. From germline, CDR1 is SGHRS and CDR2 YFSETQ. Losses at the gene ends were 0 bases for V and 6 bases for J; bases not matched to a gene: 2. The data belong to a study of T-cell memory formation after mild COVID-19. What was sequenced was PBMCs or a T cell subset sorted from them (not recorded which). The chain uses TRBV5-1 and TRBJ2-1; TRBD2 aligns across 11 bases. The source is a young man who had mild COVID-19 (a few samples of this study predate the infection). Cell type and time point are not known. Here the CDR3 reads CASSLGTSGRNEQFF. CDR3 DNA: TGCGCCAGCAGCTTGGGGACTAGCGGGCGCAATGAGCAGTTCTTC.